This TCR beta chain was profiled in a study of cytomegalovirus exposure and HLA in healthy donors. Study information: In an early release, HLA-typed donors contributed tens of millions of unique TCR sequences. Most donors, more than 80% of a few hundred genotyped, fell in the Caucasian-associated ancestry cluster.

Whole-study results and caveats: As a later analysis revealed, most CMV-associated TCR beta chains appeared HLA-restricted. Investigators reported 164 TCR beta chains as tied to cytomegalovirus.

Note on this clone: Antigen specificity is unknown.

13 Jbeta primers and 60 Vbeta primers were used for the PCR. The method was immunoSEQ multiplex PCR; TCRdb's version includes in-frame clones alone and lacks a portion of them. The top ten hold under 3% of the sample, which has some 190,000 clones, roughly three quarters seen once. CDR1 LGHNA and CDR2 YSLEER come from the germline V gene. The V and J ends lost 4 bases and 6 bases, in that order; junction bases with no gene match: 2. The CDR3 loop spans 12 amino acids. This chain joins TRBV4-3 and TRBJ2-7; 8 nucleotides agree with TRBD1. Sample: PBMCs. The clonotype originates from a woman aged 25 to 39 in good health and CMV-seropositive. CDR3 sequence (DNA): TGCGCCAGCAGCCCCGGGACAGGCGAGCAGTACTTC. This sequence encodes CASSPGTGEQYF.